The 9 T cell receptor beta chains given below trace back to one sample, sequenced in a study of T-cell reconstitution after alpha-beta-depleted transplantation in children. Unique molecular identifiers were used to barcode this TCRbeta library. TCRdb passed the PCR reads through MiXCR, listing each CDR3 protein once. Counted here are about 98,000 distinct CDR3 sequences, about 25% occurring once; the ten biggest clones make up about 22%. Sample: PBMCs, taken before TCRalphabeta/CD19-depleted stem cell transplant. These receptors all stem from a boy between 2 and 15 years old with acute lymphoblastic leukemia, due to receive a stem cell transplant.

CDR3 DNA sequence: TGCGCCAGCAGTGATCGGTACAATGAGCAGTTCTTC. Translation: CASSDRYNEQFF. V usage is TRBV5-1 and J usage is TRBJ2-1; D is unresolved. The V end lost 5 bases, the J end lost 4 bases, and 7 bases lay between the germline ends. Germline V lookup: CDR1 SGHRS, CDR2 YFSETQ. This CDR3 spans 12 amino acids. The full variable domain, in which reference TRBV5-1 and TRBJ2-1 provide the parts outside the CDR3, is KAGVTQTPRYLIKTRGQQVTLSCSPISGHRSVSWYQQTPGQGLQFLFEYFSETQRNKGNFPGRFSGRQFSNSRSEMNVSTLELGDSALYLCASSDRYNEQFFGPGTRLTVL.

As regards this clonotype: At one of its ends the junction is not consistent with the germline gene, which may arise from a read error. The J gene is TRBJ2-7, the V gene TRBV12-3 or TRBV12-4; D possibly matches TRBD1 or TRBD2 (5 bases each). The CDR3 sequence is 14 residues long. CDR3: CANSLASGTSEQYF. As DNA, the CDR3 is TGTGCCAACAGTTTAGCCTCCGGGACGTCGGAGCAGTACTTC.

This clonotype was counted a few times. The J gene is TRBJ1-1, the V gene TRBV6-5; 7 nucleotides match TRBD1. The CDR3 has 16 residues. After removal of 2 bases from V and 4 bases from J, the junction contained 10 bases not matched to a gene. The germline CDR1 and CDR2 sequences are MNHEY and SVGAGI. The CDR3 bases are TGTGCCAGCAGTTACCCGGGGTCAGGGGGGGTCACTGAAGCTTTCTTT. Translation gives CASSYPGSGGVTEAFF.

The chain uses TRBV6-6 and TRBJ2-7; D may be TRBD1 (5 bases). V was clipped by 5 bases and J by 4 bases, with 12 bases between them. In germline, CDR1 is MNHNY, CDR2 SVGAGI (reference sequence). The CDR3 covers 13 residues. Here the CDR3 DNA reads TGTGCCAGCAGTCCGGCCCAGGGATACGAGCAGTACTTC. It yields the protein CASSPAQGYEQYF.

The CDR3 protein is CSAIREGRYEQYF. Written as DNA, the CDR3 is TGCAGTGCTATAAGGGAAGGCCGCTACGAGCAGTACTTC. The chain combines TRBV20-1 with TRBJ2-7; D is ambiguous. Germline lookup yields CDR1 DFQATT and CDR2 SNEGSKA (reference sequence). This CDR3 has 13 residues. V gave up 4 bases and J gave up 3 bases, with 13 bases separating them.

This clonotype was detected only a few times. The gene calls are TRBV6-1 and TRBJ2-3, with D unclear. Germline CDR1 is MNHNS and CDR2 is SASEGT. There are 14 residues in the CDR3. Trimming removed 6 bases from V and 5 bases from J, with 15 bases in between. The DNA of the CDR3 is TGTGCCAGCAGATCCCGAAACCGAAGAGATACGCAGTATTTT. Amino acid sequence: CASRSRNRRDTQYF.

The V and J genes are TRBV2 and TRBJ2-3; D is perhaps TRBD1 (5 bases). Trimming took off 1 base at V and 11 bases at J, with 10 bases between the two ends. This CDR3 has 12 residues. The germline V gene encodes CDR1 SNHLY and CDR2 FYNNEI. This CDR3 is CASSEDLDRQYF. CDR3 DNA sequence: TGTGCCAGCAGTGAAGATCTCGACAGGCAGTATTTT.

J is TRBJ2-7 and V is TRBV7-8; 7 bases map to TRBD1. The germline V gene encodes CDR1 SGHVS and CDR2 FQNEAQ. V trimming: 5 bases; J trimming: 2 bases; junction bases outside the gene matches: 6. The CDR3 loop spans 14 amino acids. CDR3 in DNA: TGTGCCAGCAGCCTCCGACAGGGACCCTACGAGCAGTACTTC. Residues: CASSLRQGPYEQYF.

In this sample, this clonotype turned up many times. The CDR3, as DNA: TGTGCCAGCGGTAATCCAGGGAGCACAGATACGCAGTATTTT. Its protein product is CASGNPGSTDTQYF. The rearrangement uses TRBV28 and TRBJ2-3; perhaps TRBD1 as D (5 bases). This CDR3 is 14 amino acids long. Germline lookup yields CDR1 MDHEN and CDR2 SYDVKM. The V gene lost 8 bases and the J gene lost 0 bases, with 12 bases spanning the gap.